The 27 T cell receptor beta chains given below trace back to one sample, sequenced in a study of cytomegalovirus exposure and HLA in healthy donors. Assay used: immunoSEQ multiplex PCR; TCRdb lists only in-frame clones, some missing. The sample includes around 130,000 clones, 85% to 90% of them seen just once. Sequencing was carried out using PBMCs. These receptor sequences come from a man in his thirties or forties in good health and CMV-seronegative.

CDR3 DNA: TGTGCCAGCAGCGTAGCCAGCGGGGGGATAAATGAGCAGTTCTTC. As protein: CASSVASGGINEQFF. The chain is built from TRBV9 and TRBJ2-1; 9 nucleotides agree with TRBD2. This CDR3 comprises 15 residues. Per germline, CDR1 SGDLS and CDR2 YYNGEE. Trimming removed 0 bases from V and 7 bases from J; junction bases left unmatched: 5.

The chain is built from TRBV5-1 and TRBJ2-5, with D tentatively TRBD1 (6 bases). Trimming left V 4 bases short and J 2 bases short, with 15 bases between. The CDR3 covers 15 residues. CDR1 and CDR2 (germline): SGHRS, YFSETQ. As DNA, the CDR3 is TGCGCCAGCAGCCCCAAGACAGGAGGACAAGAGACCCAGTACTTC. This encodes CASSPKTGGQETQYF.

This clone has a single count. The CDR3 sequence: CASSLSGGGLNNEQFF. The CDR3 DNA reads as TGTGCCAGCAGCTTATCGGGCGGGGGGCTAAACAATGAGCAGTTCTTC. The chain combines TRBV7-6 with TRBJ2-1; the match to TRBD2 covers 8 bases. Germline CDR1 reads SGHVS; CDR2 reads FNYEAQ. Losses at the gene ends were 2 bases for V and 5 bases for J; bases not matched to a gene: 8. CDR3 length equals 16 residues.

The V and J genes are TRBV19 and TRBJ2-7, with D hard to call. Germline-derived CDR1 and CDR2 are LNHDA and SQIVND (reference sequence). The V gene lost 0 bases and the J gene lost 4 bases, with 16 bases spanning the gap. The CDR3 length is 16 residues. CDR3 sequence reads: CASSIDNSNSRYEQYF. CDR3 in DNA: TGTGCCAGTAGTATAGATAATAGTAACAGCCGATACGAGCAGTACTTC.

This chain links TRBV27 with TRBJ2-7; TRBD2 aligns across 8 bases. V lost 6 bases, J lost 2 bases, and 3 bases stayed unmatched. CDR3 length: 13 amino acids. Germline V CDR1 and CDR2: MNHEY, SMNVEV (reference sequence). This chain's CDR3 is CASRLAAPYEQYF. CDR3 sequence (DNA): TGTGCCAGCAGACTAGCGGCCCCCTACGAGCAGTACTTC.

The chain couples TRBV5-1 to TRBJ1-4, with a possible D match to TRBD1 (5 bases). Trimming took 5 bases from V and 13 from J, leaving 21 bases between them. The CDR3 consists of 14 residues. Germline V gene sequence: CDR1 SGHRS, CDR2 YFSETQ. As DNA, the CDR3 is TGCGCCAGCAGTACCGCGTCGGCTTCGGGGGGACTGTTTTTT. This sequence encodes CASSTASASGGLFF. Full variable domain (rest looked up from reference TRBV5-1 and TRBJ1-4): KAGVTQTPRYLIKTRGQQVTLSCSPISGHRSVSWYQQTPGQGLQFLFEYFSETQRNKGNFPGRFSGRQFSNSRSEMNVSTLELGDSALYLCASSTASASGGLFFGSGTQLSVL.

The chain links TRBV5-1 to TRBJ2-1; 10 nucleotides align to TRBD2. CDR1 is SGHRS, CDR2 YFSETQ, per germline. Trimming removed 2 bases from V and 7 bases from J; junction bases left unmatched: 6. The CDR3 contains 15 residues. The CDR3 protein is CASSFQRGGTNEQFF. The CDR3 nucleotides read TGCGCCAGCAGCTTCCAGCGGGGGGGCACGAATGAGCAGTTCTTC.

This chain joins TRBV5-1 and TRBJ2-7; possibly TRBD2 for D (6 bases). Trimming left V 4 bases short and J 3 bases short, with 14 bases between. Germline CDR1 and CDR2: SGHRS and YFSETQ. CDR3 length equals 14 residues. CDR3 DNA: TGCGCCAGCAGCCCGACTGCGGGGTACTACGAGCAGTACTTC. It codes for CASSPTAGYYEQYF.

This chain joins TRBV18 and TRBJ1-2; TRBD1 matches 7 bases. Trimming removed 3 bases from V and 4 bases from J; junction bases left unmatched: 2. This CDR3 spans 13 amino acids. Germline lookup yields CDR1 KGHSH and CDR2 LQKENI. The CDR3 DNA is TGTGCCAGCTCACCCCGGGACAGCTATGGCTACACCTTC. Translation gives CASSPRDSYGYTF.

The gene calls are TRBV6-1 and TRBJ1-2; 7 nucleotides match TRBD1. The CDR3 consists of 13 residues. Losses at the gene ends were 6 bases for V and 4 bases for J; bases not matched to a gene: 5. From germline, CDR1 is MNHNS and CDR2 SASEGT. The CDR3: CASRRDSFYGYTF. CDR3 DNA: TGTGCCAGCAGGCGGGACAGTTTCTATGGCTACACCTTC.

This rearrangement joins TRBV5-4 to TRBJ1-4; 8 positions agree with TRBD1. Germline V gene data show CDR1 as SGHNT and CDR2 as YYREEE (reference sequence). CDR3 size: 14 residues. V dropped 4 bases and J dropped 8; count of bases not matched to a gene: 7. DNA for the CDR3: TGTGCCAGCAGCCCGGACAGGGCTGGGGAAAAACTGTTTTTT. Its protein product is CASSPDRAGEKLFF.

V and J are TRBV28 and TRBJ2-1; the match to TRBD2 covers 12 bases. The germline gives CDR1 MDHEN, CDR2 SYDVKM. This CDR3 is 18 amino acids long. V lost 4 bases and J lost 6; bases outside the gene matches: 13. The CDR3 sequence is CASSYYRASGGGRNEQFF. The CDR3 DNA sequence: TGTGCCAGCAGTTACTATCGGGCTAGCGGGGGGGGTCGCAATGAGCAGTTCTTC.

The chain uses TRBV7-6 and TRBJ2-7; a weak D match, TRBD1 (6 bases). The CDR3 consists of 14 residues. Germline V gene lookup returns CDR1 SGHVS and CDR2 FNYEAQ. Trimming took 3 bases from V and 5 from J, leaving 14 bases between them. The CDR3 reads CASSLGPTGHEQYF. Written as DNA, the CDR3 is TGTGCCAGCAGCTTGGGACCCACAGGGCACGAGCAGTACTTC.

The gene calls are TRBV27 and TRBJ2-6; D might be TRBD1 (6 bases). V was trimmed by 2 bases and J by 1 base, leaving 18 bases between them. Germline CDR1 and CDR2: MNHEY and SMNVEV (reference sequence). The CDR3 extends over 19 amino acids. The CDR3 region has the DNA TGTGCCAGCAGTTTAAGGTCCTGGGGGCGACGGTCTGGGGCCAACGTCCTGACTTTC. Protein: CASSLRSWGRRSGANVLTF. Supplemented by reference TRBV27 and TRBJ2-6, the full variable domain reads EAQVTQNPRYLITVTGKKLTVTCSQNMNHEYMSWYRQDPGLGLRQIYYSMNVEVTDKGDVPEGYKVSRKEKRNFPLILESPSPNQTSLYFCASSLRSWGRRSGANVLTFGAGSRLTVL.

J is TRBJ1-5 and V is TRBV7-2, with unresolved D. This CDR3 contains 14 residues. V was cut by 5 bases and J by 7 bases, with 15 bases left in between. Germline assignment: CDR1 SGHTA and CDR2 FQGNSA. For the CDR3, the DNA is TGTGCCAGCAGCCCCCAGCTGACTAACCAGCCCCAGCATTTT. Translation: CASSPQLTNQPQHF.

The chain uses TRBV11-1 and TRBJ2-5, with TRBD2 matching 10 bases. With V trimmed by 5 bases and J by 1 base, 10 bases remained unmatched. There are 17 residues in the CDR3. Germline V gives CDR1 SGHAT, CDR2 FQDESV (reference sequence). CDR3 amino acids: CASSGSGLAGAQETQYF. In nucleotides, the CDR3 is TGTGCCAGCAGCGGTAGTGGGCTAGCGGGGGCCCAAGAGACCCAGTACTTC.

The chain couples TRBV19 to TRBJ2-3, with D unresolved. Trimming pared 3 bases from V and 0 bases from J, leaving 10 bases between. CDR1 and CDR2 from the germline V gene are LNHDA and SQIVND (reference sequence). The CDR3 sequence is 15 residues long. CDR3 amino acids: CASSISGTSTDTQYF. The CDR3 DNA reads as TGTGCCAGTAGTATTTCAGGAACTAGCACAGATACGCAGTATTTT.

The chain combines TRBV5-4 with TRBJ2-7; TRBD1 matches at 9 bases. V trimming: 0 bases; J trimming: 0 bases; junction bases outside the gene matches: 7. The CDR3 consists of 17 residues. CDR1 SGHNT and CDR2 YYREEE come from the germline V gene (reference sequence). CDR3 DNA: TGTGCCAGCAGCTTGGGGGGACAGGGAGGGGGCTCCTACGAGCAGTACTTC. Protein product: CASSLGGQGGGSYEQYF.

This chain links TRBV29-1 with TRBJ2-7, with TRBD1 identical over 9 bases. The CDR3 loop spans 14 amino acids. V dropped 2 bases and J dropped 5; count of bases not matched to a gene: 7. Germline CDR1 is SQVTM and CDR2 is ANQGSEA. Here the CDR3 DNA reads TGCAGCGTTGAATTTAGGGACAGGGATCACGAGCAGTACTTC. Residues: CSVEFRDRDHEQYF.

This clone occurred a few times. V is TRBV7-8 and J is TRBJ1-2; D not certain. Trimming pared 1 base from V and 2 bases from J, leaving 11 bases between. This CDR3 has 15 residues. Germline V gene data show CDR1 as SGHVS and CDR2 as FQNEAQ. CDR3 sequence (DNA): TGTGCCAGCAGCTTAGGGTCTAGTACCAACTATGGCTACACCTTC. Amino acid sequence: CASSLGSSTNYGYTF. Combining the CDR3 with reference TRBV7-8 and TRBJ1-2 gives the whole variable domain GAGVSQSPRYKVAKRGQDVALRCDPISGHVSLFWYQQALGQGPEFLTYFQNEAQLDKSGLPSDRFFAERPEGSVSTLKIQRTQQEDSAVYLCASSLGSSTNYGYTFGSGTRLTVV.

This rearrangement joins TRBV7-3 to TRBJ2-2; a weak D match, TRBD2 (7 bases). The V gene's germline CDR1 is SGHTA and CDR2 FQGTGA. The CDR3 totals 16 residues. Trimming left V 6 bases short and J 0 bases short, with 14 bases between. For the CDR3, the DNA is TGTGCCAGCAGTACTCGCGGGGGCACGAACACCGGGGAGCTGTTTTTT. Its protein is CASSTRGGTNTGELFF.

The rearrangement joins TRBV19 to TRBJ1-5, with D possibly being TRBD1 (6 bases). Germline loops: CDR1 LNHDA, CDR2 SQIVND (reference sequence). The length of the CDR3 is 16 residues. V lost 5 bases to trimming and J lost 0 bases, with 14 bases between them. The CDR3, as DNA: TGTGCCAGTAGTTTTGAGGACAGTTATAGCAATCAGCCCCAGCATTTT. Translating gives CASSFEDSYSNQPQHF.

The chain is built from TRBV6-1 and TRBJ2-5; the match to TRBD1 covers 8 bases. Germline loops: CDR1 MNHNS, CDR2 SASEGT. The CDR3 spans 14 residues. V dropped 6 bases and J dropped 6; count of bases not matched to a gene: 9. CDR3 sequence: CASSGTGIQQTQYF. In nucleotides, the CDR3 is TGTGCCAGCAGCGGGACAGGTATTCAACAGACCCAGTACTTC.

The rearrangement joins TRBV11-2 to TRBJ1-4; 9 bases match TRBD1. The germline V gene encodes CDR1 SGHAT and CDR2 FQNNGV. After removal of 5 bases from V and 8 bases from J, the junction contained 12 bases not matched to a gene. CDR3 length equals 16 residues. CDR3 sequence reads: CASSVRTGQGREKLFF. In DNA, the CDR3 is TGTGCCAGCAGCGTCAGAACGGGACAGGGACGCGAAAAACTGTTTTTT.

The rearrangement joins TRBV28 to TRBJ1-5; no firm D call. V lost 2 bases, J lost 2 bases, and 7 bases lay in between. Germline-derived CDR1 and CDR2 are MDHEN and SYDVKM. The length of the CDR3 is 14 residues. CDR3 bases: TGTGCCAGCAGTTTACGGTTGGGCAATCAGCCCCAGCATTTT. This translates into CASSLRLGNQPQHF.

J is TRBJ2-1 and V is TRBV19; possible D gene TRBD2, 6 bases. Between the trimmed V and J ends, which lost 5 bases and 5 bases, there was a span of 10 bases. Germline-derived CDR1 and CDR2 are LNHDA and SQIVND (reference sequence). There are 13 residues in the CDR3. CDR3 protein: CASSRGSDNEQFF. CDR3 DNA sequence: TGTGCCAGTAGTCGGGGGTCCGACAATGAGCAGTTCTTC.

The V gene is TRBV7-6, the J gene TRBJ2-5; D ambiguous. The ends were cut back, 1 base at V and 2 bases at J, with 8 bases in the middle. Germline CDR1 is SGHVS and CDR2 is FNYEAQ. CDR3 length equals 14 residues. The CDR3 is CASSLGAVQETQYF. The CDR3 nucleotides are TGTGCCAGCAGCTTAGGGGCAGTGCAAGAGACCCAGTACTTC.